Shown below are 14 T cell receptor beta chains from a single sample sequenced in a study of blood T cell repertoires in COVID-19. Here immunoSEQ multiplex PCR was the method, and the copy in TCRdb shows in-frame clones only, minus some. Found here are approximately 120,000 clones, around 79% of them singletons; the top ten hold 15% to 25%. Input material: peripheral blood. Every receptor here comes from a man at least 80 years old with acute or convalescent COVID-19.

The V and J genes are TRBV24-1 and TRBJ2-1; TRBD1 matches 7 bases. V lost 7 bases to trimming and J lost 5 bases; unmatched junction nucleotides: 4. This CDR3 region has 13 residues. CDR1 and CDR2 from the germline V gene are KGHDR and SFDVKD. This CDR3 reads CATRGTVDNEQFF. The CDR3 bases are TGTGCCACCAGGGGGACAGTGGACAATGAGCAGTTCTTC.

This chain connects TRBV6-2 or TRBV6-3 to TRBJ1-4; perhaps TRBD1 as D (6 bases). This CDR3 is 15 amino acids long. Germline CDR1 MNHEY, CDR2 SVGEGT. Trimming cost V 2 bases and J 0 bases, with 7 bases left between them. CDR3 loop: CASSYGQTTNEKLFF. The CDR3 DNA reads TGTGCCAGCAGTTACGGACAGACAACTAATGAAAAACTGTTTTTT.

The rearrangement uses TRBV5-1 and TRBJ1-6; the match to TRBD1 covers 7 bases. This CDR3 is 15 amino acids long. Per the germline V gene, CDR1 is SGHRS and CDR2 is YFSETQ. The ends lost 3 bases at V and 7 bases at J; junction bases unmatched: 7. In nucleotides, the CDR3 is TGCGCCAGCAGCTCGGAGACAGGGCTAAATTCACCCCTCCACTTT. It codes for CASSSETGLNSPLHF.

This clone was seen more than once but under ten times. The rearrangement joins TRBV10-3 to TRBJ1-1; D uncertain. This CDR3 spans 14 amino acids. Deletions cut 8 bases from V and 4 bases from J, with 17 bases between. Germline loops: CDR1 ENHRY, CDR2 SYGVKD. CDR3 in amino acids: CAIYAGESRTEAFF. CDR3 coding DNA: TGTGCCATCTACGCCGGGGAATCGCGCACTGAAGCTTTCTTT.

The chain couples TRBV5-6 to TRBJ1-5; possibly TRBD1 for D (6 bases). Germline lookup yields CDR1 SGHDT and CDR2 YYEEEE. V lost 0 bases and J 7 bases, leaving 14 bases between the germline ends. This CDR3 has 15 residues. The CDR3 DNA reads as TGTGCCAGCAGCTTGGGTCTGGGGGCCTCCCAGCCCCAGCATTTT. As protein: CASSLGLGASQPQHF.

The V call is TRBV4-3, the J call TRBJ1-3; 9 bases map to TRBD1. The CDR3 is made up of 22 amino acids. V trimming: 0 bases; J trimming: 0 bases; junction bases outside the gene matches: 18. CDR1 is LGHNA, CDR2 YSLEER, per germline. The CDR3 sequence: CASSQDSGQGAPNPFSGNTIYF. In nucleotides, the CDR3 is TGCGCCAGCAGCCAAGATTCGGGACAGGGAGCCCCAAACCCCTTCTCTGGAAACACCATATATTTT.

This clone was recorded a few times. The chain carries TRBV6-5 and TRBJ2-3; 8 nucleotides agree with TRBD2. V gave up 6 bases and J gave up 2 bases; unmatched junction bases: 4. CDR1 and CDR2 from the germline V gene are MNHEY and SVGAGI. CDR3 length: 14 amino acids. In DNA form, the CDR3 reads TGTGCCAGCAGCTTAGCGGGGCACACAGATACGCAGTATTTT. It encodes CASSLAGHTDTQYF.

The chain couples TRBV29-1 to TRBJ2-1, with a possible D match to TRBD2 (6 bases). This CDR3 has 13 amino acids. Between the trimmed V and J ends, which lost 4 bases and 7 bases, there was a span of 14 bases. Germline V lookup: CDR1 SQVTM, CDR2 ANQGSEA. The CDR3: CSVAPLGGNEQFF. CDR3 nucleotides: TGCAGCGTTGCCCCACTAGGAGGGAATGAGCAGTTCTTC.

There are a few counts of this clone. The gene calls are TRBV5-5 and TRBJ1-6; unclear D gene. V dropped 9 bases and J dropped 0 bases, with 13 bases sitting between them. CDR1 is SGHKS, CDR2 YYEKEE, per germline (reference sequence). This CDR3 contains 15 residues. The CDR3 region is CAIMEGSSYNSPLHF. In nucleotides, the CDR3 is TGTGCCATAATGGAGGGAAGCTCCTATAATTCACCCCTCCACTTT. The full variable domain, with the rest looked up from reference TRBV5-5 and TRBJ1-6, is DAGVTQSPTHLIKTRGQQVTLRCSPISGHKSVSWYQQVLGQGPQFIFQYYEKEERGRGNFPDRFSARQFPNYSSELNVNALLLGDSALYLCAIMEGSSYNSPLHFGNGTRLTVT.

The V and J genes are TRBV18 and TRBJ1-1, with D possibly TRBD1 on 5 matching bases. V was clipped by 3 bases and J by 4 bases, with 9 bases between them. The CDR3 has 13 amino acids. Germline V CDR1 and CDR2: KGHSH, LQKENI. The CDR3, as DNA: TGTGCCAGCTCACCCGAAAGGGGCACTGAAGCTTTCTTT. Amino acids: CASSPERGTEAFF.

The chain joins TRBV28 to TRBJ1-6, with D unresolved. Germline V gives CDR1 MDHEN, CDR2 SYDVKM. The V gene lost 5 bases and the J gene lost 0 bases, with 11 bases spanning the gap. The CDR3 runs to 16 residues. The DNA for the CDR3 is TGTGCCAGCAGTCTGTCCGGGAGCTCCTATAATTCACCCCTCCACTTT. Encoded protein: CASSLSGSSYNSPLHF.

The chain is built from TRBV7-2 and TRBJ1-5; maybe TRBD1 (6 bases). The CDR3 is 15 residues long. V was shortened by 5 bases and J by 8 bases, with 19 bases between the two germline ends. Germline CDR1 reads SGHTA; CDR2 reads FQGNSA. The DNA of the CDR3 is TGTGCCAGCAGCCCCGGGGGGGGCAGGGAGAAGCCCCAGCATTTT. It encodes CASSPGGGREKPQHF.

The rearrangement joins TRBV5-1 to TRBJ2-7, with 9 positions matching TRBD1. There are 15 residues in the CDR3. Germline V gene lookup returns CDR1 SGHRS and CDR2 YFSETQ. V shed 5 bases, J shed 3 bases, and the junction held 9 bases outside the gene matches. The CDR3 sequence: CASSPGTGIGYEQYF. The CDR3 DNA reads TGCGCCAGCAGTCCCGGGACAGGGATCGGCTACGAGCAGTACTTC.

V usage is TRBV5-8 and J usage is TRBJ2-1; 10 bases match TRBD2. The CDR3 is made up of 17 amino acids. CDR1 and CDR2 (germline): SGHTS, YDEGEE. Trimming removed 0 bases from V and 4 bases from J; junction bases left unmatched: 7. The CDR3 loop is CASSLGIAGGLYNEQFF. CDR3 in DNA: TGTGCCAGCAGCTTGGGGATAGCGGGGGGCCTTTACAATGAGCAGTTCTTC.